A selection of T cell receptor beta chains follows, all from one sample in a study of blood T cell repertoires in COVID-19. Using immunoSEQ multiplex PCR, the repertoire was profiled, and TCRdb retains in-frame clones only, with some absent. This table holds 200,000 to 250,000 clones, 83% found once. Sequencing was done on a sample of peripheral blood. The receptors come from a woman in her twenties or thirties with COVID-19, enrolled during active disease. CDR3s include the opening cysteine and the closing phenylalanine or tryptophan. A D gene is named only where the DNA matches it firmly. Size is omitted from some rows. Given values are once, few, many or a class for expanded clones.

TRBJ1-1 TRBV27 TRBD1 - CASSRRQGQGTEAFF TGTGCCAGCAGTAGAAGACAGGGACAAGGCACTGAAGCTTTCTTT
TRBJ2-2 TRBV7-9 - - CASSETGELFF TGTGCCAGCAGCGAGACCGGGGAGCTGTTTTTT
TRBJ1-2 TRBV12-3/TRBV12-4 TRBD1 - CASKGQVAHGYTF TGTGCCAGCAAGGGACAGGTAGCTCATGGCTACACCTTC
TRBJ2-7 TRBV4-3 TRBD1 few CASSHAGTGAYEQYF TGCGCCAGCAGCCATGCCGGGACAGGGGCCTACGAGCAGTACTTC
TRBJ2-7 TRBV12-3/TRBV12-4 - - CASRTLGGEQYF TGTGCCAGTCGAACCCTAGGGGGCGAGCAGTACTTC
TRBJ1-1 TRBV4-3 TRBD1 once CASSQARGLTEAFF TGCGCCAGCAGCCAAGCCAGGGGGCTGACTGAAGCTTTCTTT
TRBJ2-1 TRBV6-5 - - CASSYSSGQVYNEQFF TGTGCCAGCAGTTACTCGAGTGGACAAGTTTACAATGAGCAGTTCTTC
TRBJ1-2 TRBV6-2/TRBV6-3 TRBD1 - CASSYSGQGSYGYTF TGTGCCAGCAGTTACAGCGGACAGGGGAGCTATGGCTACACCTTC
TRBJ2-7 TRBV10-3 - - CAISEYGPGDEQYF TGTGCCATCAGTGAGTATGGCCCAGGGGACGAGCAGTACTTC
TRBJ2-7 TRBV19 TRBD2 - CASSTAGGRYEQYF TGTGCCAGTAGTACTGCGGGGGGGAGGTACGAGCAGTACTTC